A selection of T cell receptor beta chains follows, all from one sample in a study of vaccination and CD4 T cells after COVID-19. TCRdb re-analysed the PCR reads in MiXCR, keeping a single row per CDR3 protein. The sample holds about 9,000 distinct CDR3 sequences; 55% to 65% are singletons and the top ten take about 7.6%. No antigen has been identified for these receptors. Material: CD4+ T cells from blood, cultured in vitro. The origin of the receptors is a human donor who had recovered from COVID-19. CDR3s include the opening cysteine and the closing phenylalanine or tryptophan. The D gene is left open where the match is weak. Not all rows give a size; the values are once, few, many and, for expanded clones, a class.

clone_size	d_call	v_call	j_call	cdr3_nt	cdr3_aa
NA	TRBD1	TRBV20-1	TRBJ1-1	TGCAGTGCTCGACAGGGGGCGGTCACTGAAGCTTTCTTT	CSARQGAVTEAFF
NA	NA	TRBV20-1	TRBJ1-6	TGCAGTGCTACCGCCACCGTCAAAGGGTTCGCTAACAGGCGTTCACCCCTCCACTTT	CSATATVKGFANRRSPLHF
NA	TRBD2	TRBV10-1	TRBJ2-5	TGCGCCAGCAGCGCTAGCGGGAGGGTCCAAGAGACCCAGTACTTC	CASSASGRVQETQYF
NA	NA	TRBV4-1	TRBJ1-1	TGCGCCAGCAGCCAACCAGTGGGGGGCCACACTGAAGCTTTCTTT	CASSQPVGGHTEAFF
NA	NA	TRBV7-2	TRBJ2-2	TGTGCCAGCAGTACAAGGCAGGGCGCCGGGGAGCTGTTTTTT	CASSTRQGAGELFF
NA	NA	TRBV6-1	TRBJ1-2	TGTGCCAGCAGTCGGACGGAAACTAACTATGGCTACACCTTC	CASSRTETNYGYTF
NA	NA	TRBV7-8	TRBJ1-5	TGTGCCAGCAGCTCGGACAGTTTGAGCAATCAGCCCCAGCATTTT	CASSSDSLSNQPQHF
few	NA	TRBV11-2	TRBJ1-2	TGTGCCAGCAGCGCCGCAGGGCGGGTCTATGGCTACACCTTC	CASSAAGRVYGYTF
NA	NA	TRBV20-1	TRBJ1-2	TGCAGTGCCCCGGGGGGGCATGGCTACACCTTC	CSAPGGHGYTF
NA	NA	TRBV15	TRBJ1-1	TGTGCCACCAGCAGAGTTAGAGGGTTGGGGACGAACACTGAAGCTTTCTTT	CATSRVRGLGTNTEAFF
NA	NA	TRBV10-2	TRBJ1-5	TGCGCCAGCAGTGAGCCCCAGGTCGGCGCCCCCCAGCATTTT	CASSEPQVGAPQHF
NA	NA	TRBV27	TRBJ2-3	TGTGCCAGCAGACCCCTGGCACAGAGCACAGATACGCAGTATTTT	CASRPLAQSTDTQYF
NA	NA	TRBV2	TRBJ2-1	TGTGCCAGCAGCCAATACAGCCCCCAATATAATGAGCAGTTCTTC	CASSQYSPQYNEQFF
once	NA	TRBV6-1	TRBJ2-5	TGTGCCAGCAATCACGGCCGGGGGCTAGGGGAGACCCAGTACTTC	CASNHGRGLGETQYF